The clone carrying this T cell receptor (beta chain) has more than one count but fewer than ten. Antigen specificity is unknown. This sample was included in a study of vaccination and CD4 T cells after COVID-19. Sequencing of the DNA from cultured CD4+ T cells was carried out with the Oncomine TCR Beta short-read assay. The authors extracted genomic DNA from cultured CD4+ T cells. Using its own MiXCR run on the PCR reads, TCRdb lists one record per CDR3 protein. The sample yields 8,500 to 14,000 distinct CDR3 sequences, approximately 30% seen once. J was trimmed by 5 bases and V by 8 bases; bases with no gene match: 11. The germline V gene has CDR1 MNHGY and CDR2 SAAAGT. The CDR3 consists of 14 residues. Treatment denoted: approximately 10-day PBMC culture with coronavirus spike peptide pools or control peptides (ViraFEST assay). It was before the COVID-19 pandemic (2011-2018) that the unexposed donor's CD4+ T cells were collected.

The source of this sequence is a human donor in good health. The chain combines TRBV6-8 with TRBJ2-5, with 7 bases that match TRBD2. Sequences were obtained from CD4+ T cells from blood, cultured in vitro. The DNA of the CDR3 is TGTGCCAGCGAAGTGGGGGAGGGAATGGAGACCCAGTACTTC. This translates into CASEVGEGMETQYF.